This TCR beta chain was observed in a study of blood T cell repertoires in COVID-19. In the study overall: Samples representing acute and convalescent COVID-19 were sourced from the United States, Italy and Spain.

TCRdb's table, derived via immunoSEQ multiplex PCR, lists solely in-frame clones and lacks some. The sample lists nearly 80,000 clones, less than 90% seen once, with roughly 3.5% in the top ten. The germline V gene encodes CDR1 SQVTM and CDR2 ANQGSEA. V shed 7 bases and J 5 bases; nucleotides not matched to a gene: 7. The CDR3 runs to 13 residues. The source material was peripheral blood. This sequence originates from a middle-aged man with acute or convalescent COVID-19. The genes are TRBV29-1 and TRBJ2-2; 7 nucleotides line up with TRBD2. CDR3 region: CSGRPGGTGELFF. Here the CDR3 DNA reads TGCAGCGGGAGGCCCGGGGGGACCGGGGAGCTGTTTTTT.